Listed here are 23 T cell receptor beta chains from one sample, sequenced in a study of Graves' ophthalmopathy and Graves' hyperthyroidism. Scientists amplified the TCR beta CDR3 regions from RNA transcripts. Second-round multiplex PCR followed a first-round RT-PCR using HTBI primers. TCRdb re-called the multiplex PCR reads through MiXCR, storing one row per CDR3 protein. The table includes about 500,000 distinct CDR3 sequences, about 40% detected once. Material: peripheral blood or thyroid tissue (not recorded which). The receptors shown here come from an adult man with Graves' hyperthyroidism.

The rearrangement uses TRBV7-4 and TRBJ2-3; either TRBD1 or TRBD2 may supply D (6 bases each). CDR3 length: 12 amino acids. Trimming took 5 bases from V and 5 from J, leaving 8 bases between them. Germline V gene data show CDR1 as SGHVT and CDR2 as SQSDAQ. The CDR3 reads CASSEGGDTQYF. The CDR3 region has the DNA TGTGCCAGCAGCGAGGGGGGAGATACGCAGTATTTT.

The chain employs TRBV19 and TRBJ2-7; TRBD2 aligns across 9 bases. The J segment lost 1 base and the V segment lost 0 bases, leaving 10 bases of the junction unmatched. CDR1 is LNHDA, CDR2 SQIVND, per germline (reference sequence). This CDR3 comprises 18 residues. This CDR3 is CASSIEIPLAGTSYEQYF. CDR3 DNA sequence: TGTGCCAGTAGTATAGAAATTCCCCTAGCGGGAACGTCCTACGAGCAGTACTTC.

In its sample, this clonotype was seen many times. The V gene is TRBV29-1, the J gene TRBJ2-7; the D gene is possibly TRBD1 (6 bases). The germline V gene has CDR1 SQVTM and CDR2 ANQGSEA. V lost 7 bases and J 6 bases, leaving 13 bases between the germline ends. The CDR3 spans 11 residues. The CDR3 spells CSAGRGSEQYF. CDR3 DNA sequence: TGCAGCGCAGGAAGGGGGAGCGAGCAGTACTTC.

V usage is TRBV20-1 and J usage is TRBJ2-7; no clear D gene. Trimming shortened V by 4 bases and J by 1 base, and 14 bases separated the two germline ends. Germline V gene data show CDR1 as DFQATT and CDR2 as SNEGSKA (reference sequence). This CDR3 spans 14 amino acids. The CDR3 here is CSAKVVAWSYEQYF. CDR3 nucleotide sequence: TGCAGTGCTAAAGTCGTCGCTTGGTCCTACGAGCAGTACTTC.

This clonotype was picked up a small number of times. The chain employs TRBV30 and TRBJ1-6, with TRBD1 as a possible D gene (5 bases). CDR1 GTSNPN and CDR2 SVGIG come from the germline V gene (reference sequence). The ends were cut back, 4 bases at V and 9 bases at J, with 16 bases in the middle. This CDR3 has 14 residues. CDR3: CAWTVPGGGSPLHF. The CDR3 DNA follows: TGTGCCTGGACCGTACCCGGGGGAGGTTCACCCCTCCACTTT.

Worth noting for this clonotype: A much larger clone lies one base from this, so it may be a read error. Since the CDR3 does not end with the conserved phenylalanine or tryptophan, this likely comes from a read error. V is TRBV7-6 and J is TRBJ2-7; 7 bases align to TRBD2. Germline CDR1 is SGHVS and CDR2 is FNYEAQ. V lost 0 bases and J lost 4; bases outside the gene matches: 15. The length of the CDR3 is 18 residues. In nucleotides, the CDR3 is TGTGCCAGCAGCTTAGCCCTAGCGGACTCCCCTTTGTTGTACGAGCAGTACCTC. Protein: CASSLALADSPLLYEQYL.

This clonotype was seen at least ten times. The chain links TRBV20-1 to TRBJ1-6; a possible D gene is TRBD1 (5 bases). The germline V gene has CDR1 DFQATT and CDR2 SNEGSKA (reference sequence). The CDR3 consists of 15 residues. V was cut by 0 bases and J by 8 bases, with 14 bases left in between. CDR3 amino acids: CSARDQQGGYSPLHF. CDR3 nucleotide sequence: TGCAGTGCTAGAGATCAGCAGGGTGGTTATTCACCCCTCCACTTT.

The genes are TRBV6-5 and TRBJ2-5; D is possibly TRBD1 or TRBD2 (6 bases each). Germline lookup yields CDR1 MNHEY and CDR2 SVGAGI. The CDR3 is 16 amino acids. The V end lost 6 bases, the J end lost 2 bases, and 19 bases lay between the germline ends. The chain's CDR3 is CASSPQGLAHQETQYF. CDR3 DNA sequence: TGTGCCAGCAGCCCCCAGGGGCTAGCGCATCAAGAGACCCAGTACTTC.

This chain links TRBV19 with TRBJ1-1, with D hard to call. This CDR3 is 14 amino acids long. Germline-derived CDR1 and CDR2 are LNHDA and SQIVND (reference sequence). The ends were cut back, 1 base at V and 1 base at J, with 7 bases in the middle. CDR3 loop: CASSIVSENTEAFF. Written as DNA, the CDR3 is TGTGCCAGTAGTATAGTTTCTGAGAACACTGAAGCTTTCTTT.

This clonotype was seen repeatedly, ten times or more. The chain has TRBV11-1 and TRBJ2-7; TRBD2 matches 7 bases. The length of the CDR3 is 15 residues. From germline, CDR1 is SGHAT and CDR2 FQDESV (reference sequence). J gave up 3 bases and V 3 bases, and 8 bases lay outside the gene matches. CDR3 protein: CASSFGEGLIYEQYF. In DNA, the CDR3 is TGTGCCAGCAGCTTTGGGGAGGGATTAATCTACGAGCAGTACTTC.

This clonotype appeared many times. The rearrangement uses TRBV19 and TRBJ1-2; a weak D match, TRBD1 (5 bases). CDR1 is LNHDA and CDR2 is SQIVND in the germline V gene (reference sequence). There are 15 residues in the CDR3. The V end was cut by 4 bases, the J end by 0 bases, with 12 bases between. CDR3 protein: CASSTPTASNYGYTF. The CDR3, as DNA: TGTGCCAGTAGTACCCCGACAGCATCTAACTATGGCTACACCTTC.

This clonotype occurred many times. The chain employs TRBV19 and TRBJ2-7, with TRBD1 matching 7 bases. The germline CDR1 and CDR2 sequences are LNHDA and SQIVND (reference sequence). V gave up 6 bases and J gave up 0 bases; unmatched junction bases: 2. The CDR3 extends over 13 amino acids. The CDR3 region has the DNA TGTGCCAGTAGCGACAGGGTCTCCTACGAGCAGTACTTC. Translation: CASSDRVSYEQYF.

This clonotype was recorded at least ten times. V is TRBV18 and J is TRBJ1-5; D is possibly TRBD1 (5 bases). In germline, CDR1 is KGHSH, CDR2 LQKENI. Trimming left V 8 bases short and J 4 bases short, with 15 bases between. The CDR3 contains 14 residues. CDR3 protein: CASSLDSGNQPQHF. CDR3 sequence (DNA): TGTGCCAGCAGCTTAGACTCAGGGAATCAGCCCCAGCATTTT.

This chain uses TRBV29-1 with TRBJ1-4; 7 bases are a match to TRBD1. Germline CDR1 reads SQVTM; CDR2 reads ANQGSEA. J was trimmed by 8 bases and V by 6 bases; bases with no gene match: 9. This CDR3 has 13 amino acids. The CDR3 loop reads CSVVPQGEEKLFF. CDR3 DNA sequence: TGCAGCGTCGTACCCCAGGGGGAGGAAAAACTGTTTTTT.

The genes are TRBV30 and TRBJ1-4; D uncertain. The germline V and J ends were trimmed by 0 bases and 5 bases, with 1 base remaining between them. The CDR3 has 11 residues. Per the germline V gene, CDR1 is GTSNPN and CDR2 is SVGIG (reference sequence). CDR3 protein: CAWSVNEKLFF. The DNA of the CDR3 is TGTGCCTGGAGTGTGAATGAAAAACTGTTTTTT.

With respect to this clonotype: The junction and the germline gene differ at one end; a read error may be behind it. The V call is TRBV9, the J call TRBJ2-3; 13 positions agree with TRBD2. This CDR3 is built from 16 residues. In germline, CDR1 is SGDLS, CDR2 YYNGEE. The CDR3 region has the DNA TGTGTCAGCAGCGCCGGACTAGCGGGAGTAACAGATACGCAGTATTTT. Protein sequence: CVSSAGLAGVTDTQYF. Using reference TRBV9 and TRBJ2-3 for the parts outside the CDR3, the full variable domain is DSGVTQTPKHLITATGQRVTLRCSPRSGDLSVYWYQQSLDQGLQFLIQYYNGEERAKGNILERFSAQQFPDLHSELNLSSLELGDSALYFCVSSAGLAGVTDTQYFGPGTRLTVL.

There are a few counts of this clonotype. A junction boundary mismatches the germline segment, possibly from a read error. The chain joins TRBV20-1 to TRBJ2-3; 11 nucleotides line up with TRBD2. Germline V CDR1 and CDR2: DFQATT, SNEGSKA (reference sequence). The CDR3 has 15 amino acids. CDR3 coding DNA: TGCAGTGCTACCAGACTAGCGGGAAGCACAAATACGCAGTATTTT. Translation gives CSATRLAGSTNTQYF.

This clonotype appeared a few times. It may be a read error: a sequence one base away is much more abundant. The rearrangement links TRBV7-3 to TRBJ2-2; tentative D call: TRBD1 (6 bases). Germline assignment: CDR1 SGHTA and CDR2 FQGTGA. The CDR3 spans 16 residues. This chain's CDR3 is CASSLPGTPNAGELFF. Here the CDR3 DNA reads TGTGCCAGCAGCTTACCCGGGACACCGAACGCCGGGGAGCTGTTTTTT.

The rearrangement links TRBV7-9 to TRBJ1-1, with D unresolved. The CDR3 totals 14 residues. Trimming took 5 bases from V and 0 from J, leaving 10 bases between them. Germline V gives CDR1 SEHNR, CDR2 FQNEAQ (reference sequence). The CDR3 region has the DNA TGTGCCAGCAGCCCTACCGAGATGAACACTGAAGCTTTCTTT. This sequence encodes CASSPTEMNTEAFF.

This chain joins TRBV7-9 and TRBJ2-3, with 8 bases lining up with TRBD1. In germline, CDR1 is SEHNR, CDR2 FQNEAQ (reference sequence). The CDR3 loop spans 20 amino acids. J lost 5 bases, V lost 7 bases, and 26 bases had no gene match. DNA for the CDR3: TGTGCCAGCACCCTAGCAGGGGGCGGATTTTACAATGAAGGGGGAGATACGCAGTATTTT. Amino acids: CASTLAGGGFYNEGGDTQYF.

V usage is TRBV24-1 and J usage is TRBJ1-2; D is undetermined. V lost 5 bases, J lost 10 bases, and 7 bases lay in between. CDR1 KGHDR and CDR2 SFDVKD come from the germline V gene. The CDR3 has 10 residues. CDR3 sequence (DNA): TGTGCCACCAGTGTAAAAGCCTACACCTTC. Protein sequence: CATSVKAYTF.

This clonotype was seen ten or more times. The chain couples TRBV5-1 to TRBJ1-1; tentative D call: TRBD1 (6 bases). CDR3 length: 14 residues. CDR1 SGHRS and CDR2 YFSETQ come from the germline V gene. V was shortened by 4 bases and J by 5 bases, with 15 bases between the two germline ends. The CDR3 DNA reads TGCGCCAGCAGCGGGACCGGGACACGGACTGAAGCTTTCTTT. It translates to CASSGTGTRTEAFF.

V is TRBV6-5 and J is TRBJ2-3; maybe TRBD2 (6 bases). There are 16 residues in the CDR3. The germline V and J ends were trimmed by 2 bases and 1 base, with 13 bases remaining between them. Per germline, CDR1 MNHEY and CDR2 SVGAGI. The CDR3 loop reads CASSYGSGTGTDTQYF. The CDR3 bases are TGTGCCAGCAGTTACGGTAGCGGTACGGGCACAGATACGCAGTATTTT.